This TCR beta chain was identified in a study of blood T cells in healthy people across ages. There are 16 residues in the CDR3. Germline CDR1 and CDR2: SGHRS and YFSETQ. V gave up 0 bases and J gave up 1 base; unmatched junction bases: 6. The second PCR ran about 6 to 11 cycles with a sample-barcoded 5' primer and J-beta primers. Unique molecular identifiers of 12 random nucleotides labeled each cDNA. TCRdb redid the calling of the 5' RACE reads with MiXCR, one entry per CDR3 protein. The sample consists of about 1.6 million distinct CDR3 sequences, 30% to 35% of them appearing once. The sequence derives from a young woman in good health. Input material: blood. The chain employs TRBV5-1 and TRBJ2-5, with TRBD1 matching over 7 bases. CDR3 bases: TGCGCCAGCAGCTTGGGGACAGGCGTTAGCCAAGAGACCCAGTACTTC. This gives the protein CASSLGTGVSQETQYF.